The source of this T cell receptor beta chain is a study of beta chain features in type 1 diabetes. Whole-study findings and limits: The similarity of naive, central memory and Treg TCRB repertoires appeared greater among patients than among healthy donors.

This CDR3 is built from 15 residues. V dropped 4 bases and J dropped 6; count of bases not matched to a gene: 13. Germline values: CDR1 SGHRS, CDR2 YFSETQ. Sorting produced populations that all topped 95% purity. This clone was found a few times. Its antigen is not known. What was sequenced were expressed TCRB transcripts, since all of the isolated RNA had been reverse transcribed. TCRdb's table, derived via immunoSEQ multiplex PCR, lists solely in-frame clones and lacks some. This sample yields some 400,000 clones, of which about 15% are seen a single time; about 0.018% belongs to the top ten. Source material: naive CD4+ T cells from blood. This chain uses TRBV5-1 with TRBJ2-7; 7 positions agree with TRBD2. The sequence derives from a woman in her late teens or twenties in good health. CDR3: CASSGEDGRLREQYF. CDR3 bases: TGCGCCAGCAGCGGTGAGGACGGGAGGCTACGCGAGCAGTACTTC.